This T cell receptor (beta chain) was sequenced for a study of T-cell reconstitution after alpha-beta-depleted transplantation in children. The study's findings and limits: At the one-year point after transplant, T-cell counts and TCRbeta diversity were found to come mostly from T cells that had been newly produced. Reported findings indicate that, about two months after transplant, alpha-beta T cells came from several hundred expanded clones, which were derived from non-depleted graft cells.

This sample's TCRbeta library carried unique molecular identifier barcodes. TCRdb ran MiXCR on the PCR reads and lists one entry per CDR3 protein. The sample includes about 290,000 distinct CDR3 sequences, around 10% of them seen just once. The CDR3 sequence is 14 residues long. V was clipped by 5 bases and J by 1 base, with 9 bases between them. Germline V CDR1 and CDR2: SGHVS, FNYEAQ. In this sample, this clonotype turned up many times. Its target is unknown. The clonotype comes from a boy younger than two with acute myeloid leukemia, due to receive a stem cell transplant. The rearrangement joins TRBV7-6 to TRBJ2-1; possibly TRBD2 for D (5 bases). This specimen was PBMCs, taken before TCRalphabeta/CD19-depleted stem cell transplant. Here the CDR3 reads CASSISGSYNEQFF. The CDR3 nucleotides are TGTGCCAGCAGCATTTCGGGGTCCTACAATGAGCAGTTCTTC.